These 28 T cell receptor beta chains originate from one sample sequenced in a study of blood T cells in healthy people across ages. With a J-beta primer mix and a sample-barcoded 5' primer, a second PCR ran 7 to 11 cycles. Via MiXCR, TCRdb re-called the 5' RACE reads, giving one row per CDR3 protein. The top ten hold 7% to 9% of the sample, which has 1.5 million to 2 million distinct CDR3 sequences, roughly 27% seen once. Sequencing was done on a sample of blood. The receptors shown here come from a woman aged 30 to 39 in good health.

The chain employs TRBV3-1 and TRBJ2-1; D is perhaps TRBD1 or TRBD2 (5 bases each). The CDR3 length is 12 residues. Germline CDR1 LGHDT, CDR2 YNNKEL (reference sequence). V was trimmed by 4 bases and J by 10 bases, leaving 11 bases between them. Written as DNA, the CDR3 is TGTGCCAGCAGCCTACCGGGACCAGAGCAGTTCTTC. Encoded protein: CASSLPGPEQFF.

CDR3 amino acids: CASKSQAGPETQYF. In DNA form, the CDR3 reads TGCGCCAGCAAATCCCAGGCAGGGCCAGAGACCCAGTACTTC. The chain couples TRBV5-1 to TRBJ2-5; TRBD1 is a possible D gene (5 bases). Germline V gives CDR1 SGHRS, CDR2 YFSETQ. Trimming left V 6 bases short and J 4 bases short, with 16 bases between. This CDR3 is 14 amino acids long.

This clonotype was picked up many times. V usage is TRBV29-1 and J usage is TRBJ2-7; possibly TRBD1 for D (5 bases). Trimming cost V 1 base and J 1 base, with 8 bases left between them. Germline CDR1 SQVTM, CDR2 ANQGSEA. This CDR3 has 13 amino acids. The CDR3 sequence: CSVEGRTSYEQYF. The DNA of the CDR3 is TGCAGCGTTGAAGGCAGGACATCCTACGAGCAGTACTTC.

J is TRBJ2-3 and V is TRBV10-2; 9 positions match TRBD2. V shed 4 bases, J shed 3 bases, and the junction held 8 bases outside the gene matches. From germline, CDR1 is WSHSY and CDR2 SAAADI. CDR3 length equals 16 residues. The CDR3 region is CASSALAGYSTDTQYF. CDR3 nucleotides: TGCGCCAGCAGTGCCCTAGCGGGATATTCGACAGATACGCAGTATTTT.

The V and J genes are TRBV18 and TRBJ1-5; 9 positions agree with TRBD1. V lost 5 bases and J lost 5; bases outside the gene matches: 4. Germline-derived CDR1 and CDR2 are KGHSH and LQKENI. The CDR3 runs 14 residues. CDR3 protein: CASSTTGGDQPQHF. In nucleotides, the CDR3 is TGTGCCAGCTCAACGACAGGGGGTGATCAGCCCCAGCATTTT.

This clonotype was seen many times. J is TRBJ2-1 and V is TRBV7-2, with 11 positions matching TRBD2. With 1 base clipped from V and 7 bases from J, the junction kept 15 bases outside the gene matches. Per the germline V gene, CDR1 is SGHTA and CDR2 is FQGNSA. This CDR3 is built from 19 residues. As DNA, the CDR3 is TGTGCCAGCAGCTTAGGTCCACCACTAGCGGGAGTGGCATCGAATGAGCAGTTCTTC. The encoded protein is CASSLGPPLAGVASNEQFF.

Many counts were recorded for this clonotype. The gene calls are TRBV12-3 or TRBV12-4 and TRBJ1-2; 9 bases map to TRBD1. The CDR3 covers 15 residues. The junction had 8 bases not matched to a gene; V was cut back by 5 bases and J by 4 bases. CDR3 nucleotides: TGTGCCAGCAGTCCCCTCGGGACAGGGACCTATGGCTACACCTTC. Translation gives CASSPLGTGTYGYTF.

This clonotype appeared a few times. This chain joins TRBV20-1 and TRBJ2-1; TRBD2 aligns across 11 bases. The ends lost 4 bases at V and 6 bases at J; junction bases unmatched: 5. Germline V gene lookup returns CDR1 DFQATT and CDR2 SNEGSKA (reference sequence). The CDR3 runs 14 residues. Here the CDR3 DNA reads TGCAGTGCTATAGCGGGAGGGCCCCCCAATGAGCAGTTCTTC. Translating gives CSAIAGGPPNEQFF.

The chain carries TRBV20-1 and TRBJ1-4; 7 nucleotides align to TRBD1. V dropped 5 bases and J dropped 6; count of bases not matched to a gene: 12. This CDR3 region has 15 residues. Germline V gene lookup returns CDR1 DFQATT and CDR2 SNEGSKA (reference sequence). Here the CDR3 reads CSASDRARGYEKLFF. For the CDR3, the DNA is TGCAGTGCTTCAGACAGGGCACGAGGGTATGAAAAACTGTTTTTT.

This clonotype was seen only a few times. CDR3 in DNA: TGTGCCAGCAGTGACTCTGGGGAACAAGAGACCCAGTACTTC. This encodes CASSDSGEQETQYF. This chain uses TRBV6-1 with TRBJ2-5, with unresolved D. Trimming removed 3 bases from V and 2 bases from J, with 10 bases in between. Germline V gene data show CDR1 as MNHNS and CDR2 as SASEGT. The CDR3 length is 14 residues.

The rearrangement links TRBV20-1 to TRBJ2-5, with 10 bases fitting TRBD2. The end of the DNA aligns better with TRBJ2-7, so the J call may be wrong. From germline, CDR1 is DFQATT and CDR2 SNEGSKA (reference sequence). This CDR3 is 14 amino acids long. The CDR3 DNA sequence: TGCAGTGCTAGTACTGGGACTAGCGTAAACGAGCAGTACTTC. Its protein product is CSASTGTSVNEQYF.

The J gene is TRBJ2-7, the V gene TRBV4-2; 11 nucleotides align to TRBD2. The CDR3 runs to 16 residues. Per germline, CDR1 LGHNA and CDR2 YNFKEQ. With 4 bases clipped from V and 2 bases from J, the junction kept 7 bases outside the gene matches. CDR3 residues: CASSLDWTSGPYEQYF. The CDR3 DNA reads TGTGCCAGCAGCCTCGACTGGACTAGCGGGCCCTACGAGCAGTACTTC.

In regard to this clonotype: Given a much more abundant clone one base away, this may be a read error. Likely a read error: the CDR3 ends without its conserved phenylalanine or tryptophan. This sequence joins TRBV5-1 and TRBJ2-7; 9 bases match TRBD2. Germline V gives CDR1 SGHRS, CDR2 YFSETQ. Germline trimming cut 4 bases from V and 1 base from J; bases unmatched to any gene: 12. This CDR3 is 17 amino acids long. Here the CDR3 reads CASSTRPASGVSYEQYI. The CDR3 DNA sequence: TGCGCCAGCAGCACCCGGCCGGCTAGCGGGGTTTCCTACGAGCAGTACATC.

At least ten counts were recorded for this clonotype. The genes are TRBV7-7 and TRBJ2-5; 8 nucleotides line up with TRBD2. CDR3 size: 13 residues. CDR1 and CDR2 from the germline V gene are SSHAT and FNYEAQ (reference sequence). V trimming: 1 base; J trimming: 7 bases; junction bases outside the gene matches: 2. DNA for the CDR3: TGTGCCAGCAGCTTAGGCCGGGAGGGGACCCAGTACTTC. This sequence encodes CASSLGREGTQYF.

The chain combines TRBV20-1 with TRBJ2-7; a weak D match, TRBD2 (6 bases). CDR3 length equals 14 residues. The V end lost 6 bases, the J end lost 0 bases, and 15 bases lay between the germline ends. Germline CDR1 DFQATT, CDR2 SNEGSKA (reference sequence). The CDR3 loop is CSATRDFPSYEQYF. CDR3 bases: TGCAGTGCGACCCGGGACTTCCCCTCCTACGAGCAGTACTTC.

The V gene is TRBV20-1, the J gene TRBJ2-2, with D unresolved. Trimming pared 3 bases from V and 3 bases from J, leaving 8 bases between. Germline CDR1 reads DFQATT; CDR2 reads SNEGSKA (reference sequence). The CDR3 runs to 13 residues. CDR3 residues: CSASSGYTGELFF. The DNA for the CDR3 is TGCAGTGCTAGTTCTGGGTACACCGGGGAGCTGTTTTTT.

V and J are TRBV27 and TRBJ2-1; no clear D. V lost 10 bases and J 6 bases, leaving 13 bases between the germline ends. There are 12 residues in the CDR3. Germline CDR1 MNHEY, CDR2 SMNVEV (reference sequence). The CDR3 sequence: CATYQAPNEQFF. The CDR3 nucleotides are TGTGCCACCTACCAGGCTCCCAATGAGCAGTTCTTC.

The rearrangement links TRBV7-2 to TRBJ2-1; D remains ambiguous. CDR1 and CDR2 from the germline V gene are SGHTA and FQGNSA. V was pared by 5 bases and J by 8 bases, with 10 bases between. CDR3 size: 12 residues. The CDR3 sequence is CASSPTRYEQFF. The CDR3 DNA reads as TGTGCCAGCAGCCCCACTCGGTATGAGCAGTTCTTC.

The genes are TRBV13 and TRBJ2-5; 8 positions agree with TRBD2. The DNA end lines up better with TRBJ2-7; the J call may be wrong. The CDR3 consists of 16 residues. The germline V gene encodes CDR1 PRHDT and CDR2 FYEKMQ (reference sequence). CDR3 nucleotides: TGTGCCAGCAGCCCCGTTCCCCCGGGGGGGCAGGTCGAGCAGTACTTC. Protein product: CASSPVPPGGQVEQYF.

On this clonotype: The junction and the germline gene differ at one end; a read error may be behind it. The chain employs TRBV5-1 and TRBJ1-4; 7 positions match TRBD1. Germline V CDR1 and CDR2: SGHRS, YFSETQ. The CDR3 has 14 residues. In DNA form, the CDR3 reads TGCGCCAGCAGCCCGGGACAGCGTAGTGAAAAACGGTTTTTT. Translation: CASSPGQRSEKRFF.

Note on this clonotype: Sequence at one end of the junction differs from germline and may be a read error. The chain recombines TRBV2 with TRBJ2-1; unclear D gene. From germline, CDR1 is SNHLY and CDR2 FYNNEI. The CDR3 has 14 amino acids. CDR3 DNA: TGTGCCAGCAGTGCTGGGCACCTCTACAAGGAGCAGTTCTTC. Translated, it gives CASSAGHLYKEQFF.

This chain's CDR3 is CASSYGGRPSGANVLTF. CDR3 bases: TGTGCCAGCAGTTACGGCGGCAGACCCTCTGGGGCCAACGTCCTGACTTTC. The chain is built from TRBV6-5 and TRBJ2-6; D unclear. The V gene lost 2 bases and the J gene lost 0 bases, with 11 bases spanning the gap. CDR3 length: 17 amino acids. CDR1 is MNHEY and CDR2 is SVGAGI in the germline V gene.

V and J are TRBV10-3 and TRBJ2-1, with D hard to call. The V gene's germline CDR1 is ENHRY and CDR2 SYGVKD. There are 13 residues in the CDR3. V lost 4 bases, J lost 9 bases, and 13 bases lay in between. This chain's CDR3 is CAISGADLGEQFF. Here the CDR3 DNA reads TGTGCCATCAGTGGGGCAGATTTGGGTGAGCAGTTCTTC.

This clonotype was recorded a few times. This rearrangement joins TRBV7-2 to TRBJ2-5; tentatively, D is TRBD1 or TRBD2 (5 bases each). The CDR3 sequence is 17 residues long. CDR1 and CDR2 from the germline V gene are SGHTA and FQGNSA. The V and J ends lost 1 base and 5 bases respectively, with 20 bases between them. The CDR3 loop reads CASSLGARAGSWETQYF. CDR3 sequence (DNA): TGTGCCAGCAGCTTAGGGGCCCGGGCAGGGAGTTGGGAGACCCAGTACTTC. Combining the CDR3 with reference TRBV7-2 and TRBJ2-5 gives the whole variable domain GAGVSQSPSNKVTEKGKDVELRCDPISGHTALYWYRQSLGQGLEFLIYFQGNSAPDKSGLPSDRFSAERTGGSVSTLTIQRTQQEDSAVYLCASSLGARAGSWETQYFGPGTRLLVL.

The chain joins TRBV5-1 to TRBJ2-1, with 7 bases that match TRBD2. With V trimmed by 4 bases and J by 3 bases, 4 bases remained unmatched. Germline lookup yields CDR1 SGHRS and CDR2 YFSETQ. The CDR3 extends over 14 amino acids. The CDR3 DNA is TGCGCCAGCAGCCGGCCTAGCGGCTACAATGAGCAGTTCTTC. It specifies CASSRPSGYNEQFF.

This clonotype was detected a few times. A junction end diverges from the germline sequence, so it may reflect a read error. CDR3 loop: CANSFRTGNYNEQFF. The CDR3 region has the DNA TGTGCCAACAGCTTCCGGACAGGGAACTACAATGAGCAGTTCTTC. The rearrangement joins TRBV7-6 to TRBJ2-1; TRBD1 aligns across 8 bases. Per the germline V gene, CDR1 is SGHVS and CDR2 is FNYEAQ. CDR3 length equals 15 residues.

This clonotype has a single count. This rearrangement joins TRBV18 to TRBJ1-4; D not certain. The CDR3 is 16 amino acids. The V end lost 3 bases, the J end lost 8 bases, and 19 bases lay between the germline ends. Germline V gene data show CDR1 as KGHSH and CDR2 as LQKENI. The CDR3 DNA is TGTGCCAGCTCACCCGCGGGGAGCCCGTTGAGGGAAAAACTGTTTTTT. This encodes CASSPAGSPLREKLFF.

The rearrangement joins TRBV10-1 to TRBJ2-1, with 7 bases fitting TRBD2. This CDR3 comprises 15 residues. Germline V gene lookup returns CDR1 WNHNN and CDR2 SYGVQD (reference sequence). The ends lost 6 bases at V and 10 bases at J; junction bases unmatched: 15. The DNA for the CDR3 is TGCGCCAGCAGCGCCTACGGGACTACGTCTAGCGAGCAGTTCTTC. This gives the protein CASSAYGTTSSEQFF.